A selection of T cell receptor beta chains follows, all from one sample in a study of T cell responses to AZD1222 COVID-19 vaccine. The method was immunoSEQ multiplex PCR; TCRdb's version includes in-frame clones alone and lacks a portion of them. The table includes 200,000 or so clones, around 88% detected once. Sequenced here: peripheral blood, sampled on day 0 of AZD1222 vaccination. The receptor set was obtained from an adult in good health. Each CDR3 is given with its conserved first and last residue. D genes are given only for firm matches. Where a row states a size, it is once, few, many or the class of an expanded clone; other rows omit it.

V gene	clone size	J gene	D gene	CDR3 protein	CDR3 DNA
TRBV5-1	NA	TRBJ2-1	NA	CASSSFSRDRGNEQFF	TGCGCCAGCAGCTCGTTTTCCAGGGATAGGGGCAATGAGCAGTTCTTC
TRBV12-1	NA	TRBJ1-5	NA	CASSFIGQGTGKPQGYYSNQPQHF	TGTGCCAGCAGCTTTATTGGTCAGGGGACAGGAAAACCCCAGGGGTATTATAGCAATCAGCCCCAGCATTTT
TRBV27	few	TRBJ1-2	TRBD1	CASREITGARYGYTF	TGTGCCAGCAGGGAAATCACAGGGGCGCGATATGGCTACACCTTC
TRBV5-8	NA	TRBJ2-7	NA	CASSYEQYF	TGTGCCAGCTCCTACGAGCAGTACTTC
TRBV18	NA	TRBJ1-2	NA	CASSPPGRLRGYTF	TGTGCCAGCTCACCACCGGGCAGGCTTCGAGGCTACACCTTC
TRBV2	NA	TRBJ1-4	NA	CASSELSLGDEKLFF	TGTGCCAGCAGTGAATTAAGCCTGGGGGACGAAAAACTGTTTTTT
TRBV7-9	NA	TRBJ2-1	NA	CASIRSALNDKQFF	TGTGCCAGCATAAGGAGTGCTCTAAATGATAAGCAGTTCTTC
TRBV27	NA	TRBJ1-2	TRBD1	CASSLRGTSGGGGYTF	TGTGCCAGCAGTTTAAGGGGGACTTCGGGAGGGGGCGGCTACACCTTC
TRBV29-1	NA	TRBJ2-1	TRBD2	CSVESWDHGGGEQFF	TGCAGCGTTGAGTCCTGGGACCATGGGGGGGGTGAGCAGTTCTTC
TRBV19	NA	TRBJ2-7	NA	CASSSSYEQYF	TGTGCCAGCTCAAGCTCCTACGAGCAGTACTTC
TRBV4-2	NA	TRBJ1-2	NA	CASSQDLPDSFPGYTF	TGTGCCAGCAGCCAAGATCTGCCGGACAGTTTTCCTGGCTACACCTTC
TRBV6-2/TRBV6-3	NA	TRBJ2-1	NA	CASSYRTDSYNEQFF	TGTGCCAGCAGTTACAGGACTGACTCCTACAATGAGCAGTTCTTC
TRBV7-2	NA	TRBJ2-2	NA	CASSFQYEGGELFF	TGTGCCAGCAGCTTCCAGTACGAGGGCGGGGAGCTGTTTTTT
TRBV25-1	NA	TRBJ2-3	NA	CASSEFGGQPGTDTQYF	TGTGCCAGCAGTGAATTCGGGGGGCAGCCCGGCACAGATACGCAGTATTTT
TRBV4-2	NA	TRBJ2-7	TRBD2	CASSLEGWASGGAKEQYF	TGTGCCAGCAGCCTTGAAGGGTGGGCTAGCGGGGGAGCTAAAGAGCAGTACTTC
TRBV7-8	once	TRBJ1-5	TRBD1	CASSSGQGQGQPQHF	TGTGCCAGCAGCTCAGGACAGGGACAGGGTCAGCCCCAGCATTTT
TRBV6-4	NA	TRBJ1-2	NA	CASSDSARALGGTNGYTF	TGTGCCAGCAGTGACTCAGCCCGGGCCCTGGGGGGAACTAATGGCTACACCTTC
TRBV18	NA	TRBJ1-2	NA	CASSPPNSLTPSDYGYTF	TGTGCCAGCTCACCACCTAACAGCCTAACCCCGAGCGACTATGGCTACACCTTC
TRBV5-1	NA	TRBJ2-2	TRBD2	CASSPAGLAGGPSGELFF	TGCGCCAGCAGCCCGGCGGGACTAGCGGGGGGGCCTAGCGGGGAGCTGTTTTTT
TRBV19	NA	TRBJ2-3	NA	CASTPGRTSTDTQYF	TGTGCCAGTACCCCGGGAAGGACTAGCACAGATACGCAGTATTTT
TRBV6-2/TRBV6-3	once	TRBJ1-2	TRBD1	CASSSPRTGSNYGYTF	TGTGCCAGCAGTTCACCGCGGACAGGCTCTAACTATGGCTACACCTTC
TRBV2	NA	TRBJ1-1	NA	CASSLNMNTEAFF	TGTGCCAGCAGTCTAAATATGAACACTGAAGCTTTCTTT
TRBV4-1	NA	TRBJ1-5	TRBD1	CASSFTTGVTYSNQPQHF	TGCGCCAGCAGCTTCACTACAGGGGTTACGTATAGCAATCAGCCCCAGCATTTT
TRBV4-2	NA	TRBJ1-6	NA	CASSQDFGDPLHF	TGTGCCAGCAGCCAAGATTTTGGGGATCCCCTCCACTTT
TRBV20-1	NA	TRBJ2-2	TRBD2	CSASDGSGGPNTGELFF	TGCAGTGCTAGTGACGGTAGCGGGGGGCCCAACACCGGGGAGCTGTTTTTT
TRBV15	NA	TRBJ2-1	TRBD2	CATSRDIGLAGGYEQFF	TGTGCCACCAGCAGAGATATCGGACTAGCGGGGGGGTATGAGCAGTTCTTC
TRBV7-6	NA	TRBJ2-7	TRBD1	CASSYYRGPVYEQYF	TGTGCCAGCAGCTACTACAGGGGGCCAGTTTACGAGCAGTACTTC
TRBV6-5	NA	TRBJ1-5	TRBD1	CATSRADRGWQPQHF	TGTGCCACCTCGAGAGCCGACAGGGGTTGGCAGCCCCAGCATTTT
TRBV6-4	once	TRBJ1-3	TRBD1	CASREDRNSSGNTIYF	TGTGCCAGCAGAGAGGACAGGAACAGCTCTGGAAACACCATATATTTT
TRBV7-9	NA	TRBJ1-1	NA	CASARGLGNTEAFF	TGTGCCAGCGCAAGGGGTTTGGGAAACACTGAAGCTTTCTTT
TRBV24-1	NA	TRBJ2-1	TRBD2	CATSDLGRHPAGADNEQFF	TGTGCCACCAGTGATTTAGGCCGCCATCCAGCGGGGGCAGACAATGAGCAGTTCTTC
TRBV19	NA	TRBJ1-6	NA	CASSRDTYNSPLHF	TGTGCCAGTAGCCGGGACACCTATAATTCACCCCTCCACTTT
TRBV28	few	TRBJ1-1	NA	CVIRGHTEAFF	TGCGTGATCCGGGGCCACACTGAAGCTTTCTTT
TRBV7-2	NA	TRBJ2-3	TRBD2	CASSTLAGGADTQYF	TGTGCCAGCAGCACACTAGCGGGGGGGGCAGATACGCAGTATTTT
TRBV30	NA	TRBJ1-5	NA	CAWSVGKTGRGFGNQPQHF	TGTGCCTGGAGTGTGGGGAAAACAGGGCGGGGGTTTGGCAATCAGCCCCAGCATTTT
TRBV9	NA	TRBJ1-6	NA	CASSVTGSYNSPLHF	TGTGCCAGCAGCGTCACGGGCTCCTATAATTCACCCCTCCACTTT
TRBV6-1	NA	TRBJ1-2	TRBD1	CASSETQGAYGYTF	TGTGCCAGCAGTGAAACCCAGGGGGCCTATGGCTACACCTTC
TRBV7-3	NA	TRBJ2-7	NA	CASSLGGSPSYEQYF	TGTGCCAGCAGCTTGGGTGGGAGCCCTTCCTACGAGCAGTACTTC
TRBV30	NA	TRBJ2-1	NA	CAWSVPARSSYNEQFF	TGTGCCTGGAGTGTACCCGCGAGGAGCTCCTACAATGAGCAGTTCTTC
TRBV27	NA	TRBJ2-6	TRBD2	CARGGFRANVLTF	TGTGCCAGGGGAGGGTTCAGGGCCAACGTCCTGACTTTC
TRBV4-1	NA	TRBJ2-1	TRBD2	CASSQGRLAGGPDEQFF	TGCGCCAGCAGCCAAGGCCGACTAGCGGGGGGCCCCGATGAGCAGTTCTTC
TRBV5-1	NA	TRBJ1-3	NA	CASSLTADSGNTIYF	TGCGCCAGCAGCCTTACAGCCGACTCTGGAAACACCATATATTTT
TRBV12-5	NA	TRBJ2-2	TRBD2	CASGTSARGLAGNTGELFF	TGTGCTAGTGGTACCAGTGCCCGGGGACTAGCGGGGAACACCGGGGAGCTGTTTTTT
TRBV5-5	NA	TRBJ2-7	NA	CASSLSGQLFEQYF	TGTGCCAGCAGCCTGTCAGGACAGTTGTTTGAGCAGTACTTC
TRBV4-2	NA	TRBJ1-5	NA	CASSQEKGQPQHF	TGTGCCAGCAGCCAAGAGAAGGGCCAGCCCCAGCATTTT